Reported below is one T cell receptor (beta chain). Antigen unknown. V lost 5 bases, J lost 5 bases, and 5 bases stayed unmatched. Germline loops: CDR1 MNHNS, CDR2 SASEGT. The CDR3 runs 14 residues. This specimen belongs to a study of graft-versus-host responses after intestinal transplantation. Whole-study context: In this cohort, recipients had multivisceral, liver-intestinal, or isolated intestinal transplants. All of the recipients had induction that used anti-thymocyte globulin, then tacrolimus and steroids for about 3 years.

Study-wide results and caveats: HvG clone declines early post-transplant were associated with peak circulating GvH levels. Recipient-marrow GvH clones were detected, some having first appeared in ileum or blood.

Sequencing was performed with immunoSEQ multiplex PCR; in TCRdb, only in-frame clones are kept and a portion is missing. The sample has approximately 88,000 clones; roughly 88% are singletons. The sequence was collected from a human donor who received an intestinal transplant. This chain uses TRBV6-1 with TRBJ2-1, with 8 bases fitting TRBD2. The sample was unstimulated CD4+ T cells sorted from spleen or lymph node cells, taken before intestinal transplant. The CDR3 nucleotides read TGTGCCAGCAGTATTACGGGGGGGGACAATGAGCAGTTCTTC. Encoded protein: CASSITGGDNEQFF.